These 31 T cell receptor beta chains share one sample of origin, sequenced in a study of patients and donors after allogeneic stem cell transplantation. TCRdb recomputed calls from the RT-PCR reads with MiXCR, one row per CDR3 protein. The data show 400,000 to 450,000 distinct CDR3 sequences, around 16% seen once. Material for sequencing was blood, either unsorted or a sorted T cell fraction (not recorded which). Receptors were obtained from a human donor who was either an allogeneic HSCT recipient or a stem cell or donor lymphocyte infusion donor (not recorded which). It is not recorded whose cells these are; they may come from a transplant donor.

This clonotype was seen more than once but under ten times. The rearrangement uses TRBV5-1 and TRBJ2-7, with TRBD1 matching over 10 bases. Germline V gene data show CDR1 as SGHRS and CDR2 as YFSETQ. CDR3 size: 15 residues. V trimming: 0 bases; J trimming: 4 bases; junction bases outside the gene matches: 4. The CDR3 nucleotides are TGCGCCAGCAGCTTGGCGGGACAGGGGACTTACGAGCAGTACTTC. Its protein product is CASSLAGQGTYEQYF.

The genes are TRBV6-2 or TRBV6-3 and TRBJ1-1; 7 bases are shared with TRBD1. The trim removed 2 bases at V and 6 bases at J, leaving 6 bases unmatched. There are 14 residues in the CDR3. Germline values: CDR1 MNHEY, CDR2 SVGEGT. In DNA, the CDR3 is TGTGCCAGCAGTTACACAACAGGGGTGGCTGAAGCTTTCTTT. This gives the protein CASSYTTGVAEAFF.

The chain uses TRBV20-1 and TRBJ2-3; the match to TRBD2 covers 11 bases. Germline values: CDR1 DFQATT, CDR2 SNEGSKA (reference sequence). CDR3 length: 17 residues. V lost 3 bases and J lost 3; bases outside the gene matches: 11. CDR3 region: CSASHTTGTSGTDTQYF. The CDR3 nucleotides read TGCAGTGCTAGTCACACCACCGGGACTAGCGGAACAGATACGCAGTATTTT.

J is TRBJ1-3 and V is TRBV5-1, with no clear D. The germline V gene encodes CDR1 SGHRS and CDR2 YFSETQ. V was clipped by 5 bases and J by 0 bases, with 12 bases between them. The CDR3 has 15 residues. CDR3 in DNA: TGCGCCAGCAGAACGGAGGGCAGCTCTGGAAACACCATATATTTT. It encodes CASRTEGSSGNTIYF.

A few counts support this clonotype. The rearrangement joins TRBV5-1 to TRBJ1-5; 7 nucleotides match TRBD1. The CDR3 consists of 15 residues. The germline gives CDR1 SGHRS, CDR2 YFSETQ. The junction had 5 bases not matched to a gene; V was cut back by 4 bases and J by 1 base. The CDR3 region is CASSRAGGSNQPQHF. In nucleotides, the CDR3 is TGCGCCAGCAGCCGGGCAGGGGGGAGCAATCAGCCCCAGCATTTT.

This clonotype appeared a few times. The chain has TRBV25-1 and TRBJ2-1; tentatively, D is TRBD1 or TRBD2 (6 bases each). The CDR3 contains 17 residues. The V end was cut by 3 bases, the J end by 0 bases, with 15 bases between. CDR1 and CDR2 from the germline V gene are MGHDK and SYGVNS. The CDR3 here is CASSDSGAQHSYNEQFF. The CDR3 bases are TGTGCCAGCAGTGACTCGGGGGCGCAGCACTCCTACAATGAGCAGTTCTTC.

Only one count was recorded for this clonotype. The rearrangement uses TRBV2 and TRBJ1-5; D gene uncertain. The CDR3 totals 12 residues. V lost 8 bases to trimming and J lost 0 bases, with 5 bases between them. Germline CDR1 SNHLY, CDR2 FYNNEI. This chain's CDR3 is CASGASNQPQHF. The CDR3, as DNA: TGTGCCAGCGGAGCTAGCAATCAGCCCCAGCATTTT.

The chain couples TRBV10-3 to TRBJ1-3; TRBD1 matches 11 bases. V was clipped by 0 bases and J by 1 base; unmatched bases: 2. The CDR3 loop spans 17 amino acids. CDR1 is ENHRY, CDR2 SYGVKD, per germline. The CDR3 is CAISESGQGASGNTIYF. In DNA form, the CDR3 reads TGTGCCATCAGTGAGTCCGGACAGGGGGCGTCTGGAAACACCATATATTTT.

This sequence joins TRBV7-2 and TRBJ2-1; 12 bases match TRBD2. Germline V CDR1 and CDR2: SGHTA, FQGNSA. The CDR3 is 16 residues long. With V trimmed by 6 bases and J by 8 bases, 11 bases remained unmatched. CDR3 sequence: CASRSDLAGGPHEQFF. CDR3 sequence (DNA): TGTGCCAGCAGATCCGACCTAGCGGGAGGGCCCCATGAGCAGTTCTTC.

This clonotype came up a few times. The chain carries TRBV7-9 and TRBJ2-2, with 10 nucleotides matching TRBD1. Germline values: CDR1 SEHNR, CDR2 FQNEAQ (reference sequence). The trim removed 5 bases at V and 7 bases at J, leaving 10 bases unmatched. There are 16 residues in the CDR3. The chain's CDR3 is CASSAPGTGDVGELFF. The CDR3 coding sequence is TGTGCCAGCAGCGCTCCCGGGACAGGGGACGTCGGGGAGCTGTTTTTT.

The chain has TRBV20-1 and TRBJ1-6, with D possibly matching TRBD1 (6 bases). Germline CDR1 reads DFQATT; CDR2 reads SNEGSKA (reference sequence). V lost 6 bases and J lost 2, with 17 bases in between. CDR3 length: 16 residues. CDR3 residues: CSAIRGFRAYNSPLHF. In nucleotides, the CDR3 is TGCAGTGCAATCAGGGGTTTTCGGGCCTATAATTCACCCCTCCACTTT.

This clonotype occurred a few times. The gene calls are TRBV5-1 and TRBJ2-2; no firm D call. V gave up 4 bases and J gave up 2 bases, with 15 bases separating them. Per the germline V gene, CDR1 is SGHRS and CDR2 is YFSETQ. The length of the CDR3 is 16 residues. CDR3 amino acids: CASSQMTGSNTGELFF. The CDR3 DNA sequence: TGCGCCAGCAGCCAAATGACTGGATCAAACACCGGGGAGCTGTTTTTT.

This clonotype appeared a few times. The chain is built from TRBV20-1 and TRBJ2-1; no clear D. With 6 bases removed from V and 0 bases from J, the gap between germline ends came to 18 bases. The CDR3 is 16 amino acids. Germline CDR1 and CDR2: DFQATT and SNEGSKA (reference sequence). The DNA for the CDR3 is TGCAGTGCCCCGCACCTGAGCCGGAGCTCCTACAATGAGCAGTTCTTC. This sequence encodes CSAPHLSRSSYNEQFF.

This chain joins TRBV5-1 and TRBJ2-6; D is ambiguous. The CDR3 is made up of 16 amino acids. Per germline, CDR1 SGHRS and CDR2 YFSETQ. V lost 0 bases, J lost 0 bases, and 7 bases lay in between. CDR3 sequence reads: CASSLDSRSGANVLTF. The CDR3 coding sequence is TGCGCCAGCAGCTTGGACAGCCGCTCTGGGGCCAACGTCCTGACTTTC. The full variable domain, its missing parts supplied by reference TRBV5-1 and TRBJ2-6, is KAGVTQTPRYLIKTRGQQVTLSCSPISGHRSVSWYQQTPGQGLQFLFEYFSETQRNKGNFPGRFSGRQFSNSRSEMNVSTLELGDSALYLCASSLDSRSGANVLTFGAGSRLTVL.

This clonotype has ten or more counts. Here the CDR3 reads CASKVRDEQFF. As DNA, the CDR3 is TGTGCCAGTAAGGTGAGAGATGAGCAGTTCTTC. The V and J genes are TRBV19 and TRBJ2-1, with D unresolved. This CDR3 spans 11 amino acids. Germline V lookup: CDR1 LNHDA, CDR2 SQIVND (reference sequence). V lost 7 bases, J lost 8 bases, and 9 bases lay in between. Filled out from reference TRBV19 and TRBJ2-1, the complete variable domain reads DGGITQSPKYLFRKEGQNVTLSCEQNLNHDAMYWYRQDPGQGLRLIYYSQIVNDFQKGDIAEGYSVSREKKESFPLTVTSAQKNPTAFYLCASKVRDEQFFGPGTRLTVL.

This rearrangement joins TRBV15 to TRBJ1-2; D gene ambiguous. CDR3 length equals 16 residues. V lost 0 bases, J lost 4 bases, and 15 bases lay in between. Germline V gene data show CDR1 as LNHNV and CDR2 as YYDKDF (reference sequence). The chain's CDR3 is CATSREGAGARYGYTF. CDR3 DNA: TGTGCCACCAGCAGAGAGGGCGCAGGAGCCCGCTATGGCTACACCTTC. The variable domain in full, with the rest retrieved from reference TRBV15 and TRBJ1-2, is DAMVIQNPRYQVTQFGKPVTLSCSQTLNHNVMYWYQQKSSQAPKLLFHYYDKDFNNEADTPDNFQSRRPNTSFCFLDIRSPGLGDTAMYLCATSREGAGARYGYTFGSGTRLTVV.

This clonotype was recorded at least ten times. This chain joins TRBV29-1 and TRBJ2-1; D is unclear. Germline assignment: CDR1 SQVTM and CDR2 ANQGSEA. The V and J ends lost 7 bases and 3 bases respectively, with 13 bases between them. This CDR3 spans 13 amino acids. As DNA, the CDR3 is TGCAGCGCGAGGCCTCCTAGCTACAATGAGCAGTTCTTC. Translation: CSARPPSYNEQFF.

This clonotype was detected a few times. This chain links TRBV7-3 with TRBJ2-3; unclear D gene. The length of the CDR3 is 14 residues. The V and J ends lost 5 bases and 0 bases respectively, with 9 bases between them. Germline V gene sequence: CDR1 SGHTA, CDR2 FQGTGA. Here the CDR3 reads CASSHGVSTDTQYF. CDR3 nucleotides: TGTGCCAGCAGCCATGGAGTAAGCACAGATACGCAGTATTTT.

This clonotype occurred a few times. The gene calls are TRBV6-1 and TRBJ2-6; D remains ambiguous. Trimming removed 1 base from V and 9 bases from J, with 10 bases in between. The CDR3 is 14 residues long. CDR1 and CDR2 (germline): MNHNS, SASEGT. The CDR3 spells CASSEGRIVNVLTF. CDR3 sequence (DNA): TGTGCCAGCAGTGAAGGCCGGATCGTCAACGTCCTGACTTTC.

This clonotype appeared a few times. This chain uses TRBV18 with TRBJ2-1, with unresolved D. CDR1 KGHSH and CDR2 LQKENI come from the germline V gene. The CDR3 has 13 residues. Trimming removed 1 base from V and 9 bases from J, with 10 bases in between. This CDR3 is CASSPRARAEQFF. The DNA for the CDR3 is TGTGCCAGCTCACCACGGGCTAGAGCTGAGCAGTTCTTC.

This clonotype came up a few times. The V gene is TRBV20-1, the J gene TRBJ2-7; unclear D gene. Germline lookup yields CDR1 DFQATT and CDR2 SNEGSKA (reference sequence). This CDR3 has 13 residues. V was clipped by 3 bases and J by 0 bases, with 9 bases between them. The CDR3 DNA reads TGCAGTGCTAGCCGCCAGAGCTCCTACGAGCAGTACTTC. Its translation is CSASRQSSYEQYF.

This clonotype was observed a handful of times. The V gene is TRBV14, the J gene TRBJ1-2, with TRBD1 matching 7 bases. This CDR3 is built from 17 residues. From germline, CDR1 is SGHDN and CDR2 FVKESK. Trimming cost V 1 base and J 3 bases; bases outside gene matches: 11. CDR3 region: CASSQGTGVKRDYGYTF. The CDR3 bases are TGTGCCAGCAGCCAAGGGACAGGCGTAAAACGGGACTATGGCTACACCTTC.

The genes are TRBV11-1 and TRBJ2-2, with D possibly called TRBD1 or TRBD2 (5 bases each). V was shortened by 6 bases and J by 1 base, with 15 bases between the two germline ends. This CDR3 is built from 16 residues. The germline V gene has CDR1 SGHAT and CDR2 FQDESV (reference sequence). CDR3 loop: CASSLPGRENTGELFF. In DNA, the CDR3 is TGTGCCAGCAGTTTACCGGGACGGGAGAACACCGGGGAGCTGTTTTTT.

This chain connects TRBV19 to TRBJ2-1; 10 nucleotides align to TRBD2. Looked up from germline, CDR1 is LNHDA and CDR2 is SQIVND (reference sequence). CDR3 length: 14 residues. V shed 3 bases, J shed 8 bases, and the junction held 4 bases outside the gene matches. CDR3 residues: CASSISSGSYEQFF. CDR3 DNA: TGTGCCAGTAGTATTTCTAGCGGGAGCTATGAGCAGTTCTTC.

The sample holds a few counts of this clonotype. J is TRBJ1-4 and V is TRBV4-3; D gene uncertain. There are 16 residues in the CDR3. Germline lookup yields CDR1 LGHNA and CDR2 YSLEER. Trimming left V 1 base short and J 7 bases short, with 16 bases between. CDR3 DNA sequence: TGCGCCAGCAGCCAAGGGGGAGGATCGAAGGGTGAAAAACTGTTTTTT. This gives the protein CASSQGGGSKGEKLFF.

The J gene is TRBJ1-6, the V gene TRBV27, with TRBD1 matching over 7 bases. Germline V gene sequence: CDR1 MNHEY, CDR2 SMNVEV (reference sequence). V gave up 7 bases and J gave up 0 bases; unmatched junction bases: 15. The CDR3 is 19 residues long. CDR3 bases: TGTGCCAGCATGCCGAGGCGACAGGGCCAAAGCTCCTATAATTCACCCCTCCACTTT. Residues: CASMPRRQGQSSYNSPLHF.

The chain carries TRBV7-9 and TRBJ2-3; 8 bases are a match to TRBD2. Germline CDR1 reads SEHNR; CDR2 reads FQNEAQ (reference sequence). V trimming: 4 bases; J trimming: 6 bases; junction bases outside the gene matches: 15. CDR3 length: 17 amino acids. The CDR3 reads CASSSPGGGGLPDTQYF. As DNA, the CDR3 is TGTGCCAGCAGCTCCCCGGGAGGGGGGGGCCTGCCGGATACGCAGTATTTT. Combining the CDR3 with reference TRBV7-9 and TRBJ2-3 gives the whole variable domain DTGVSQNPRHKITKRGQNVTFRCDPISEHNRLYWYRQTLGQGPEFLTYFQNEAQLEKSRLLSDRFSAERPKGSFSTLEIQRTEQGDSAMYLCASSSPGGGGLPDTQYFGPGTRLTVL.

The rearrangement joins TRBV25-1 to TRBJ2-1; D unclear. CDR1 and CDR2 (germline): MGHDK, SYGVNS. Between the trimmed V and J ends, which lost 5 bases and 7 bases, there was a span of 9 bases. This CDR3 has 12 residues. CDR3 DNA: TGTGCCAGCAGTAAAGCGCGGAATGAGCAGTTCTTC. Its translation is CASSKARNEQFF.

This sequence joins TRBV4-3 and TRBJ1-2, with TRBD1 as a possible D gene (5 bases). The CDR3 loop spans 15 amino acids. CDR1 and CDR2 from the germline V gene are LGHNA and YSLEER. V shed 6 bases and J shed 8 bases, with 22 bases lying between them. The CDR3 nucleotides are TGCGCCAGCAGGACGGGACTCTCCGTCGTAGGAGGCTACACCTTC. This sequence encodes CASRTGLSVVGGYTF.

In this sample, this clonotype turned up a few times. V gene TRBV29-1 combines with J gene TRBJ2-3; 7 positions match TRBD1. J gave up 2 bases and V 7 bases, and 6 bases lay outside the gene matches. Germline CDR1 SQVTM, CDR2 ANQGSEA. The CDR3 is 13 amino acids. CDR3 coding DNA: TGCAGCGCTGGACAGGCCTCCACAGATACGCAGTATTTT. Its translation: CSAGQASTDTQYF.

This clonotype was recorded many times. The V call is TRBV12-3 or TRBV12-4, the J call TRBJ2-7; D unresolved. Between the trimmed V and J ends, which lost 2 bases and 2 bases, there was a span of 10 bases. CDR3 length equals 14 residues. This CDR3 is CASSLQSNAYEQYF. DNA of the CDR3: TGTGCCAGCAGTTTACAGTCCAACGCCTACGAGCAGTACTTC.